These T cell receptor beta chains were read from a single sample in a study of blood T cell repertoires in COVID-19. Data came from immunoSEQ multiplex PCR; TCRdb stores just in-frame clones and leaves some out. This sample yields 190,000 or so clones, of which about 80% are seen a single time; 6.9% belongs to the top ten. Material for sequencing was peripheral blood. Receptors were obtained from a human donor with acute or convalescent COVID-19. The donor label of this sample is uncertain. Each CDR3 is given with its conserved first and last residue. The D gene is left open where the match is weak. The size entry is marked missing in some rows and otherwise reads once, few, many or a size class.

>TRBD1|TRBV18|-|TRBJ1-1
CASSQTGDTEAFF
TGTGCCAGCTCACAAACAGGGGACACTGAAGCTTTCTTT
>-|TRBV11-2|-|TRBJ2-1
CASSLRGRGRNEQFF
TGTGCCAGCAGCTTAAGGGGGAGAGGGCGGAATGAGCAGTTCTTC
>-|TRBV28|-|TRBJ2-4
CASSGPISVAKNIQYF
TGTGCCAGCAGTGGCCCGATTTCAGTAGCCAAAAACATTCAGTACTTC
>TRBD2|TRBV5-1|-|TRBJ2-3
CASSLGTSGSAGYPTDTQYF
TGCGCCAGCAGCCTAGGGACTAGCGGGAGCGCCGGTTACCCCACAGATACGCAGTATTTT
>TRBD2|TRBV7-9|-|TRBJ2-3
CASSLPSTSFTDTQYF
TGTGCCAGCAGCTTACCCTCGACTAGCTTCACAGATACGCAGTATTTT
>-|TRBV4-1|once|TRBJ2-1
CASSQDSQREQFF
TGCGCCAGCAGCCAAGATTCCCAGCGAGAGCAGTTCTTC
>-|TRBV9|-|TRBJ2-1
CASSVEASSYNEQFF
TGTGCCAGCAGCGTAGAGGCTAGCTCCTACAATGAGCAGTTCTTC
>-|TRBV12-3/TRBV12-4|-|TRBJ1-1
CASSDRNTEAFF
TGTGCCAGCAGTGACAGAAACACTGAAGCTTTCTTT
>TRBD2|TRBV9|few|TRBJ2-1
CASSLAGGLYNEQFF
TGTGCCAGCAGTCTAGCGGGAGGTCTCTACAATGAGCAGTTCTTC
>TRBD1|TRBV9|once|TRBJ2-7
CVSSVPGQRSPPRTYEQYF
TGTGTCAGCAGCGTACCGGGACAGAGAAGCCCACCAAGGACTTACGAGCAGTACTTC
>-|TRBV5-1|few|TRBJ2-7
CASSLAPGVGEQYF
TGCGCCAGCAGCTTGGCGCCAGGGGTAGGCGAGCAGTACTTC
>-|TRBV6-5|-|TRBJ1-2
CASRINSGYTF
TGTGCCAGCAGGATTAACAGTGGCTACACCTTC
>-|TRBV2|-|TRBJ1-3
CASSPQGPSSGNTIYF
TGTGCCAGCAGTCCCCAGGGCCCCAGCTCTGGAAACACCATATATTTT
>TRBD1|TRBV6-5|few|TRBJ1-2
CASRRDSPYGYTF
TGTGCCAGCAGGAGGGACAGCCCCTATGGCTACACCTTC
>TRBD1|TRBV6-5|-|TRBJ1-5
CASSYSGTGVNQPQHF
TGTGCCAGCAGTTACTCAGGAACAGGGGTTAATCAGCCCCAGCATTTT
>-|TRBV6-5|-|TRBJ1-1
CASRETGNTEAFF
TGTGCCAGCAGGGAGACAGGGAACACTGAAGCTTTCTTT
>TRBD1|TRBV19|few|TRBJ2-2
CASSITGQGYTGELFF
TGTGCCAGTAGTATCACCGGACAGGGGTACACCGGGGAGCTGTTTTTT
>TRBD1|TRBV7-9|once|TRBJ2-3
CASSFRTGGETDTQYF
TGTGCCAGCAGCTTCCGAACAGGGGGCGAAACAGATACGCAGTATTTT
>-|TRBV6-4|once|TRBJ1-6
CASRPDTDNSPLHF
TGTGCCAGCAGGCCGGACACCGATAATTCACCCCTCCACTTT
>TRBD1|TRBV7-3|-|TRBJ1-2
CASSLRGQGANGYTF
TGTGCCAGCAGCTTAAGGGGACAGGGGGCGAATGGCTACACCTTC
>-|TRBV6-5|-|TRBJ2-2
CASEPTTNTGELFF
TGTGCCAGTGAGCCTACCACGAACACCGGGGAGCTGTTTTTT
>TRBD2|TRBV9|-|TRBJ2-3
CASSSRDYPPDTQYF
TGTGCCAGCAGCTCCCGGGACTACCCGCCAGATACGCAGTATTTT
>TRBD1|TRBV10-3|once|TRBJ1-3
CAISEQLTGAGNTIYF
TGTGCCATCAGTGAGCAACTGACAGGGGCTGGAAACACCATATATTTT
>-|TRBV5-8|-|TRBJ2-7
CASSLDRSGTYEQYF
TGTGCCAGCAGCTTGGACAGATCGGGGACCTACGAGCAGTACTTC
>TRBD1|TRBV5-4|few|TRBJ1-2
CASSFDRGRGYTF
TGTGCCAGCAGCTTTGACAGGGGGAGAGGTTACACCTTC
>TRBD2|TRBV18|-|TRBJ2-1
CASSPGLAGGNEQFF
TGTGCCAGCTCACCAGGTCTAGCGGGAGGGAATGAGCAGTTCTTC
>-|TRBV29-1|-|TRBJ1-1
CSVEVWKQNPEAFF
TGCAGCGTTGAAGTCTGGAAACAGAACCCTGAAGCTTTCTTT
>-|TRBV29-1|-|TRBJ2-7
CSVRTGIYEQYF
TGCAGCGTTCGTACAGGGATCTACGAGCAGTACTTC
>-|TRBV1|few|TRBJ2-7
CTSSQLPAGRVSYEQYF
TGCACCAGCAGCCAACTTCCTGCCGGGAGAGTCTCCTACGAGCAGTACTTC
>-|TRBV29-1|-|TRBJ2-1
CSVERSSYNEQFF
TGCAGCGTTGAACGGAGCTCCTACAATGAGCAGTTCTTC
>TRBD2|TRBV11-3|-|TRBJ2-7
CASSFGLAYEQYF
TGTGCCAGCAGCTTTGGACTAGCGTACGAGCAGTACTTC
>TRBD1|TRBV7-9|-|TRBJ1-4
CASSLTGEVGKLFF
TGTGCCAGCAGCTTAACAGGGGAGGTGGGAAAACTGTTTTTT
>-|TRBV20-1|few|TRBJ1-1
CSASRVLLMNTEAFF
TGCAGTGCTAGTCGGGTTCTACTGATGAACACTGAAGCTTTCTTT
>TRBD2|TRBV27|-|TRBJ2-1
CAIRSRASGTYNEQFF
TGTGCCATTCGCTCTAGGGCTAGCGGTACATACAATGAGCAGTTCTTC
>-|TRBV24-1|-|TRBJ2-2
CATSDLGRGDTGELFF
TGTGCCACCAGTGATTTAGGCAGGGGAGACACCGGGGAGCTGTTTTTT
>-|TRBV28|-|TRBJ2-6
CASSLFSLGANVLTF
TGTGCCAGCAGTTTATTTTCTCTTGGGGCCAACGTCCTGACTTTC
>-|TRBV18|-|TRBJ2-1
CASSPYLARNNEQFF
TGTGCCAGCTCACCATACCTGGCCAGAAACAATGAGCAGTTCTTC
>-|TRBV21-1|-|TRBJ2-5
CASSPPGTLLQETQYF
TGTGCCAGCAGCCCCCCCGGGACACTACTCCAAGAGACCCAGTACTTC
>-|TRBV7-9|-|TRBJ1-1
CASSLSRTNTEAFF
TGTGCCAGCAGCTTGAGCAGGACAAACACTGAAGCTTTCTTT
>-|TRBV11-2|-|TRBJ1-6
CASSLDTPRGLHNSPLHF
TGTGCCAGCAGCTTAGATACGCCGAGGGGACTACATAATTCACCCCTCCACTTT
>-|TRBV9|-|TRBJ2-1
CASSDAGTVNEQFF
TGTGCCAGCAGCGATGCCGGGACTGTCAATGAGCAGTTCTTC
>TRBD2|TRBV7-9|-|TRBJ2-1
CASRPAGDEQFF
TGTGCCAGCAGACCAGCGGGAGATGAGCAGTTCTTC
>-|TRBV5-4|-|TRBJ2-1
CASSPAGGRYNEQFF
TGTGCCAGCAGCCCTGCCGGCGGGCGGTACAATGAGCAGTTCTTC
>-|TRBV29-1|-|TRBJ1-4
CSAQGGADEKLFF
TGCAGCGCCCAAGGGGGGGCTGATGAAAAACTGTTTTTT